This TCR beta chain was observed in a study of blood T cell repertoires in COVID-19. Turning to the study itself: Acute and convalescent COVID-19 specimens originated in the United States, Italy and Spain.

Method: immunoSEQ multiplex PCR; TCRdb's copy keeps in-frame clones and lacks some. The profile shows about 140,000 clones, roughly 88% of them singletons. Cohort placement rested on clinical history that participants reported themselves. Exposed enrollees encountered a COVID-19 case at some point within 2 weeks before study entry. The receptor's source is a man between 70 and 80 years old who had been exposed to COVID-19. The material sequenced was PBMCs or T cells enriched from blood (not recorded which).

DNA of the CDR3: TGTGCCAGTAGCACACAGGGGGCTCCTTCCTATGGCTACACCTTC. Amino acid sequence: CASSTQGAPSYGYTF. V usage is TRBV19 and J usage is TRBJ1-2; 9 bases fit TRBD1. Germline trimming cut 6 bases from V and 4 bases from J; bases unmatched to any gene: 9. CDR3 length: 15 amino acids. Germline V gives CDR1 LNHDA, CDR2 SQIVND (reference sequence).